The rows below give T cell receptor beta chains drawn from one sample of a study of T cells in Graves' hyperthyroidism and ophthalmopathy. Via MiXCR, TCRdb re-called the multiplex PCR reads, giving one row per CDR3 protein. The profile shows just over 550,000 distinct CDR3 sequences, roughly 46% of them singletons. The specimen was peripheral blood or thyroid tissue (not recorded which). The receptors shown here come from a woman aged 18-35 years with Graves' hyperthyroidism. Each CDR3 is given with its conserved first and last residue. A D gene is named only where the DNA matches it firmly. Clone size is stated in some rows and not others, as once, few, many or a class when expanded.

V gene: TRBV7-3; D gene: TRBD1; J gene: TRBJ1-1; clone size: many; CDR3 length: 14; CDR3 DNA: TGTGCCAGCAGCTTGGACAGGCAGAACACTGAAGCTTTCTTT; CDR3 protein: CASSLDRQNTEAFF
V gene: TRBV29-1; D gene: TRBD1; J gene: TRBJ2-7; clone size: NA; CDR3 length: 14; CDR3 DNA: TGCAGCGCTCTAACGGACAGGGGGCGCTTCGAGCAGTACTTC; CDR3 protein: CSALTDRGRFEQYF
V gene: TRBV5-1; D gene: TRBD2; J gene: TRBJ2-7; clone size: NA; CDR3 length: 14; CDR3 DNA: TGCGCCAGCAGCTTGGGGCTAGCGGCCCTCGAGCAGTACTTC; CDR3 protein: CASSLGLAALEQYF
V gene: TRBV10-3; D gene: TRBD1; J gene: TRBJ2-7; clone size: NA; CDR3 length: 13; CDR3 DNA: TGTGCCATCAGTCCGGGACAGGGTTCCGAGCAGTACTTC; CDR3 protein: CAISPGQGSEQYF
V gene: TRBV11-3; D gene: TRBD1; J gene: TRBJ1-2; clone size: many; CDR3 length: 14; CDR3 DNA: TGTGCCAGCAGCCTACAGGGACAGGCACATGGCTACACCTTC; CDR3 protein: CASSLQGQAHGYTF
V gene: TRBV25-1; D gene: NA; J gene: TRBJ1-6; clone size: NA; CDR3 length: 13; CDR3 DNA: TGTGCCAGCGGAGGGGGATCGGGTTCACCCCTCCACTTT; CDR3 protein: CASGGGSGSPLHF
V gene: TRBV10-3; D gene: NA; J gene: TRBJ1-5; clone size: many; CDR3 length: 13; CDR3 DNA: TGTGCCATCAGGGAGGAGGGAATGCAGCCCCAGCATTTT; CDR3 protein: CAIREEGMQPQHF
V gene: TRBV7-8; D gene: NA; J gene: TRBJ2-7; clone size: NA; CDR3 length: 8; CDR3 DNA: TGTGCCAGCAGCTTAGAGTACTTC; CDR3 protein: CASSLEYF
V gene: TRBV7-9; D gene: TRBD2; J gene: TRBJ2-5; clone size: many; CDR3 length: 13; CDR3 DNA: TGTGCCAGCAGCCCGACTAGCGTAGAGACCCAGTACTTC; CDR3 protein: CASSPTSVETQYF
V gene: TRBV11-2; D gene: NA; J gene: TRBJ1-1; clone size: many; CDR3 length: 13; CDR3 DNA: TGTGCCAGCAGCTCCGGACTCGGGGTTGAAGCTTTCTTT; CDR3 protein: CASSSGLGVEAFF
V gene: TRBV6-5; D gene: NA; J gene: TRBJ2-5; clone size: NA; CDR3 length: 13; CDR3 DNA: TGTGCCAGCAGTTGGGGAGGGGGACAGACCCAGTACTTC; CDR3 protein: CASSWGGGQTQYF
V gene: TRBV6-5; D gene: NA; J gene: TRBJ2-5; clone size: NA; CDR3 length: 12; CDR3 DNA: TGTGCCAGCAAAGACGGTCAAGAGACCCAGTACTTC; CDR3 protein: CASKDGQETQYF
V gene: TRBV20-1; D gene: TRBD2; J gene: TRBJ2-7; clone size: NA; CDR3 length: 14; CDR3 DNA: TGCAGTGCTAGTTTGGGACTAGCGGGAGGCGAGCAGTACTTC; CDR3 protein: CSASLGLAGGEQYF
V gene: TRBV2; D gene: NA; J gene: TRBJ2-7; clone size: NA; CDR3 length: 13; CDR3 DNA: TGTGCCAGCAGGTGGACAGAAAACTACGAGCAGTACTTC; CDR3 protein: CASRWTENYEQYF
V gene: TRBV7-6; D gene: NA; J gene: TRBJ2-7; clone size: NA; CDR3 length: 12; CDR3 DNA: TGTGCCAGCAGCGGCAGGTTAAACGAGCAGTACTTC; CDR3 protein: CASSGRLNEQYF
V gene: TRBV6-6; D gene: NA; J gene: TRBJ2-7; clone size: NA; CDR3 length: 12; CDR3 DNA: TGTGCCAGCAGTTACTCCGAGGCCGAGCAGTACTTC; CDR3 protein: CASSYSEAEQYF
V gene: TRBV2; D gene: TRBD1; J gene: TRBJ1-2; clone size: NA; CDR3 length: 11; CDR3 DNA: TGTGCCCTAGACAGGGGAGTTGGCTACACCTTC; CDR3 protein: CALDRGVGYTF
V gene: TRBV7-8; D gene: NA; J gene: TRBJ2-5; clone size: NA; CDR3 length: 18; CDR3 DNA: TGCGCCAGCAGCCAAGCTGCAGGGACTTTACAAGGGGGAGAGACCCAGTACTTC; CDR3 protein: CASSQAAGTLQGGETQYF
V gene: TRBV20-1; D gene: NA; J gene: TRBJ2-7; clone size: few; CDR3 length: 13; CDR3 DNA: TGCAGTGCTGGAGGGGGACGGATCTACGAGCAGTACTTC; CDR3 protein: CSAGGGRIYEQYF
V gene: TRBV29-1; D gene: NA; J gene: TRBJ2-5; clone size: NA; CDR3 length: 15; CDR3 DNA: TGCAGCGTTGAAGGCGGGTACCCAACCGGAGAGACCCAGTACTTC; CDR3 protein: CSVEGGYPTGETQYF
V gene: TRBV20-1; D gene: NA; J gene: TRBJ2-7; clone size: few; CDR3 length: 13; CDR3 DNA: TGCAGCACCCCGGGGCCTGGAAGGTACGAGCAGTACTTC; CDR3 protein: CSTPGPGRYEQYF
V gene: TRBV6-9; D gene: NA; J gene: TRBJ1-3; clone size: few; CDR3 length: 14; CDR3 DNA: TGTGCCAGCAGTTATTGGACGGGTGGAAACACCATATATTTT; CDR3 protein: CASSYWTGGNTIYF
V gene: TRBV10-3; D gene: NA; J gene: TRBJ1-2; clone size: many; CDR3 length: 13; CDR3 DNA: TGTGCCATCAGTGAGGGGGTTAACTATGGCTACACCTTC; CDR3 protein: CAISEGVNYGYTF
V gene: TRBV24-1; D gene: NA; J gene: TRBJ2-5; clone size: many; CDR3 length: 15; CDR3 DNA: TGTGCCACCAGTGATTGGACACCAACCCAAGAGACCCAGTACTTC; CDR3 protein: CATSDWTPTQETQYF
V gene: TRBV20-1; D gene: NA; J gene: TRBJ2-7; clone size: NA; CDR3 length: 14; CDR3 DNA: TGCAGTGCTAGACCACCCAGCGGAGGGTACGAGCAGTACTTC; CDR3 protein: CSARPPSGGYEQYF
V gene: TRBV7-3; D gene: TRBD2; J gene: TRBJ2-7; clone size: NA; CDR3 length: 16; CDR3 DNA: TGTGCCAGCAGCCGCGCCATAGCGGGAGGGTCCTACGAGCAGTACTTC; CDR3 protein: CASSRAIAGGSYEQYF
V gene: TRBV15; D gene: NA; J gene: TRBJ2-2; clone size: many; CDR3 length: 16; CDR3 DNA: TGTGCCACCAGCAGACCGAGGACTACGAACACCGGGGAGCTGTTTTTT; CDR3 protein: CATSRPRTTNTGELFF
V gene: TRBV29-1; D gene: NA; J gene: TRBJ1-2; clone size: many; CDR3 length: 10; CDR3 DNA: TGCAGCGTTGAAGATATTACCTACACCTTC; CDR3 protein: CSVEDITYTF
V gene: TRBV20-1; D gene: NA; J gene: TRBJ1-6; clone size: many; CDR3 length: 13; CDR3 DNA: TGCAGTGCTAGAGGGGGGCACGGTTCACCCCTCCACTTT; CDR3 protein: CSARGGHGSPLHF
V gene: TRBV6-1; D gene: TRBD2; J gene: TRBJ2-7; clone size: NA; CDR3 length: 15; CDR3 DNA: TGTGCCAGCAGCCTCAGGACTAGCGGGAGAGACGAGCAGTACTTC; CDR3 protein: CASSLRTSGRDEQYF
V gene: TRBV6-6; D gene: TRBD1; J gene: TRBJ1-2; clone size: NA; CDR3 length: 14; CDR3 DNA: TGTGCCAGCAGTAGGAACAGGGGGCTCTTTGGCTACACCTTC; CDR3 protein: CASSRNRGLFGYTF
V gene: TRBV20-1; D gene: TRBD1; J gene: TRBJ1-1; clone size: NA; CDR3 length: 13; CDR3 DNA: TGCAGTGCTAGAGGGACAGGCGGGTCCGGAGCTTTCTTT; CDR3 protein: CSARGTGGSGAFF
V gene: TRBV6-5; D gene: NA; J gene: TRBJ1-6; clone size: few; CDR3 length: 16; CDR3 DNA: TGTGCCAGCAGTTACTCGATGACCATGGATAATTCACCCCTCCACTTT; CDR3 protein: CASSYSMTMDNSPLHF
V gene: TRBV9; D gene: NA; J gene: TRBJ1-6; clone size: few; CDR3 length: 15; CDR3 DNA: TGTGCCAGCAGCCTTACCGGGACCTCCTATTCACCCCTCCACTTT; CDR3 protein: CASSLTGTSYSPLHF
V gene: TRBV24-1; D gene: TRBD1; J gene: TRBJ2-5; clone size: NA; CDR3 length: 13; CDR3 DNA: TGTGCCACCAGTGATCCCGGGACAGGGACCCAGTACTTC; CDR3 protein: CATSDPGTGTQYF
V gene: TRBV4-2; D gene: NA; J gene: TRBJ2-2; clone size: NA; CDR3 length: 15; CDR3 DNA: TGTGCCAGCAGCAGCCGGACACTTAACACCGGGGAGCTGTTTTTT; CDR3 protein: CASSSRTLNTGELFF
V gene: TRBV20-1; D gene: NA; J gene: TRBJ1-1; clone size: NA; CDR3 length: 14; CDR3 DNA: TGCAGTGCTAGAGCCTTTGACTTCAACACTGAAGCTTTCTTT; CDR3 protein: CSARAFDFNTEAFF
V gene: TRBV7-3; D gene: TRBD2; J gene: TRBJ2-7; clone size: NA; CDR3 length: 14; CDR3 DNA: TGTGCCAGCACCAAAGGGACTAGCGGGAACGAGCAGTACTTC; CDR3 protein: CASTKGTSGNEQYF
V gene: TRBV7-6; D gene: TRBD1; J gene: TRBJ2-7; clone size: many; CDR3 length: 15; CDR3 DNA: TGTGCCAGCAGCCAAGGACAGGGGGGTCCCTACGAGCAGTACTTC; CDR3 protein: CASSQGQGGPYEQYF
V gene: TRBV29-1; D gene: TRBD1; J gene: TRBJ1-5; clone size: hyperexpanded; CDR3 length: 12; CDR3 DNA: TGCAGCGCTAGACAGGGGGGGCAGCCCCAGCATTTT; CDR3 protein: CSARQGGQPQHF
V gene: TRBV20-1; D gene: NA; J gene: TRBJ1-6; clone size: once; CDR3 length: 13; CDR3 DNA: TGCAGTGCTGCCAGCCTAGCGGCATCACCCCTCCACTTT; CDR3 protein: CSAASLAASPLHF